This entry lists 18 T cell receptor beta chains sequenced from one sample in a study of blood T cell repertoires in COVID-19. Using immunoSEQ multiplex PCR, the repertoire was profiled, and TCRdb retains in-frame clones only, with some absent. The sample consists of 330,000 or so clones, around 90% of them appearing once. The source material was PBMCs or T cells enriched from blood (not recorded which). The receptors derive from a man aged 25 to 40 who had recovered from COVID-19.

The gene calls are TRBV4-1 and TRBJ1-1; the D gene is possibly TRBD1 (5 bases). CDR1 is MGHRA, CDR2 YSYEKL, per germline. This CDR3 comprises 16 residues. V lost 5 bases and J lost 1, with 17 bases in between. The CDR3 coding sequence is TGCGCCAGCAGCTTGCGGGACTCCCTGGGGAACACTGAAGCTTTCTTT. It yields the protein CASSLRDSLGNTEAFF.

This clone was counted a few times. The chain recombines TRBV29-1 with TRBJ2-2; 8 positions agree with TRBD1. The CDR3 contains 14 residues. Per germline, CDR1 SQVTM and CDR2 ANQGSEA. After removal of 6 bases from V and 3 bases from J, the junction contained 6 bases not matched to a gene. CDR3 region: CSVRQGTDTGELFF. In DNA, the CDR3 is TGCAGCGTACGACAGGGGACGGACACCGGGGAGCTGTTTTTT.

The chain recombines TRBV9 with TRBJ2-7; 8 bases are shared with TRBD1. J was trimmed by 2 bases and V by 4 bases; bases with no gene match: 5. The CDR3 runs 14 residues. Germline V gene data show CDR1 as SGDLS and CDR2 as YYNGEE. The CDR3 DNA is TGTGCCAGCAGCCTAGGACAGGGTGCCTACGAGCAGTACTTC. Translated: CASSLGQGAYEQYF.

Only one count was recorded for this clone. The V and J genes are TRBV5-5 and TRBJ1-1; 9 bases agree with TRBD1. Trimming at V came to 4 bases and at J to 7 bases, leaving 8 bases not matched to a gene. Germline V lookup: CDR1 SGHKS, CDR2 YYEKEE (reference sequence). The CDR3 contains 14 residues. In DNA form, the CDR3 reads TGTGCCAGCAGCGGCGGACAGGGGAGAGGTGAAGCTTTCTTT. This translates into CASSGGQGRGEAFF.

The chain employs TRBV30 and TRBJ1-2, with D uncertain. The CDR3 extends over 14 amino acids. CDR1 and CDR2 (germline): GTSNPN, SVGIG (reference sequence). V lost 5 bases and J lost 5, with 18 bases in between. This chain's CDR3 is CAWHSWRSGYGYTF. DNA of the CDR3: TGTGCCTGGCACTCTTGGCGTAGCGGGTATGGCTACACCTTC. The entire variable domain, with the rest obtained from reference TRBV30 and TRBJ1-2, is as follows: SQTIHQWPATLVQPVGSPLSLECTVEGTSNPNLYWYRQAAGRGLQLLFYSVGIGQISSEVPQNLSASRPQDRQFILSSKKLLLSDSGFYLCAWHSWRSGYGYTFGSGTRLTVV.

This clone is a singleton in its sample. The chain recombines TRBV6-1 with TRBJ1-2; 7 bases are a match to TRBD1. CDR3 length equals 15 residues. The germline V gene has CDR1 MNHNS and CDR2 SASEGT. The J segment lost 4 bases and the V segment lost 1 base, leaving 6 bases of the junction unmatched. The CDR3 protein is CASSEVDRAIYGYTF. DNA for the CDR3: TGTGCCAGCAGTGAAGTTGACAGGGCAATCTATGGCTACACCTTC.

This chain links TRBV5-6 with TRBJ2-5, with 7 bases that match TRBD2. The germline V gene encodes CDR1 SGHDT and CDR2 YYEEEE. V was pared by 5 bases and J by 3 bases, with 19 bases of the junction left unmatched. The CDR3 is 18 residues long. CDR3 region: CASSPGGWRGPHEETQYF. CDR3 nucleotides: TGTGCCAGCAGTCCCGGGGGGTGGCGCGGTCCCCACGAAGAGACCCAGTACTTC.

The chain combines TRBV7-9 with TRBJ1-5; no clear D gene. This CDR3 is built from 14 residues. Germline CDR1 reads SEHNR; CDR2 reads FQNEAQ (reference sequence). The V and J ends lost 5 bases and 6 bases respectively, with 14 bases between them. CDR3 nucleotide sequence: TGTGCCAGCAGCGCGACCGGTCTAGGTCAGCCCCAGCATTTT. It translates to CASSATGLGQPQHF.

CDR3 amino acids: CASSLAGTGDGDYGYTF. The CDR3 nucleotides read TGCGCCAGCAGCTTGGCCGGGACAGGGGACGGGGACTATGGCTACACCTTC. The chain links TRBV5-1 to TRBJ1-2, with 10 nucleotides matching TRBD1. CDR3 length: 17 amino acids. V was clipped by 0 bases and J by 3 bases; unmatched bases: 8. CDR1 is SGHRS, CDR2 YFSETQ, per germline. Variable domain in full (rest from reference TRBV5-1 and TRBJ1-2): KAGVTQTPRYLIKTRGQQVTLSCSPISGHRSVSWYQQTPGQGLQFLFEYFSETQRNKGNFPGRFSGRQFSNSRSEMNVSTLELGDSALYLCASSLAGTGDGDYGYTFGSGTRLTVV.

The chain employs TRBV5-1 and TRBJ2-7; TRBD2 matches 8 bases. J lost 3 bases, V lost 0 bases, and 5 bases had no gene match. Per the germline V gene, CDR1 is SGHRS and CDR2 is YFSETQ. The CDR3 runs 15 residues. In nucleotides, the CDR3 is TGCGCCAGCAGCTTGGAGCCGGGACTAGTCTACGAGCAGTACTTC. Protein sequence: CASSLEPGLVYEQYF.

This clone appeared a single time. The chain has TRBV5-1 and TRBJ1-1, with 9 bases lining up with TRBD1. The CDR3 contains 16 residues. CDR1 and CDR2 (germline): SGHRS, YFSETQ. Losses at the gene ends were 0 bases for V and 5 bases for J; bases not matched to a gene: 8. The CDR3 sequence: CASSLVGDRVETEAFF. CDR3 DNA: TGCGCCAGCAGCTTGGTAGGGGACAGGGTAGAAACTGAAGCTTTCTTT.

This rearrangement joins TRBV29-1 to TRBJ2-7; D not resolved. The CDR3 spans 11 residues. V lost 4 bases and J 0 bases, leaving 4 bases between the germline ends. In germline, CDR1 is SQVTM, CDR2 ANQGSEA. The CDR3 bases are TGCAGCGTTGGGAGCTCCTACGAGCAGTACTTC. This codes for CSVGSSYEQYF.

The V call is TRBV5-1, the J call TRBJ1-4; the D is unclear. The CDR3 is made up of 18 amino acids. V lost 0 bases to trimming and J lost 0 bases, with 15 bases between them. The germline V gene encodes CDR1 SGHRS and CDR2 YFSETQ. CDR3 in amino acids: CASSLVGGDRPTNEKLFF. The CDR3 nucleotides are TGCGCCAGCAGCTTGGTTGGTGGAGACCGTCCAACTAATGAAAAACTGTTTTTT.

The chain carries TRBV2 and TRBJ1-4, with no clear D. The CDR3 consists of 14 residues. Trimming cost V 6 bases and J 8 bases, with 16 bases left between them. The germline V gene encodes CDR1 SNHLY and CDR2 FYNNEI. The CDR3 DNA sequence: TGTGCCAGCAGCGATAATCGGGAGTCAGAAAAACTGTTTTTT. Its translation: CASSDNRESEKLFF. Supplemented by reference TRBV2 and TRBJ1-4, the full variable domain reads EPEVTQTPSHQVTQMGQEVILRCVPISNHLYFYWYRQILGQKVEFLVSFYNNEISEKSEIFDDQFSVERPDGSNFTLKIRSTKLEDSAMYFCASSDNRESEKLFFGSGTQLSVL.

The chain links TRBV18 to TRBJ2-7; tentatively, D is TRBD1 (5 bases). This CDR3 is built from 16 residues. Trimming cost V 5 bases and J 2 bases, with 19 bases left between them. The germline CDR1 and CDR2 sequences are KGHSH and LQKENI. The CDR3 nucleotides read TGTGCCAGCTCATCCCAAGACAGAAGTCTGACCTACGAGCAGTACTTC. It encodes CASSSQDRSLTYEQYF.

V is TRBV5-1 and J is TRBJ2-5, with a weak D call TRBD2 (6 bases). V was pared by 4 bases and J by 5 bases, with 15 bases between. Germline loops: CDR1 SGHRS, CDR2 YFSETQ. The CDR3 length is 14 residues. The CDR3 is CASSRLGGVETQYF. As DNA, the CDR3 is TGCGCCAGCAGCCGTCTGGGGGGAGTGGAGACCCAGTACTTC.

The V gene is TRBV13, the J gene TRBJ1-5; no clear D. The CDR3 is 14 amino acids. Germline V gives CDR1 PRHDT, CDR2 FYEKMQ (reference sequence). Trimming removed 0 bases at V and 0 bases at J, with 3 bases between. The CDR3 DNA is TGTGCCAGCAGCTTAGGCAGTAGCAATCAGCCCCAGCATTTT. This gives the protein CASSLGSSNQPQHF.

This chain links TRBV11-2 with TRBJ1-2; a weak D match, TRBD1 (5 bases). The CDR3 runs 14 residues. Germline assignment: CDR1 SGHAT and CDR2 FQNNGV. The ends were cut back, 1 base at V and 5 bases at J, with 11 bases in the middle. The CDR3, as DNA: TGTGCCAGCAGCTTAGGTGCCAGGGTATATGGCTACACCTTC. Translated: CASSLGARVYGYTF.